This TCR beta chain was obtained from a study of technical replicates of blood from a few donors. Profiling relied on immunoSEQ multiplex PCR, and the TCRdb table lists in-frame clones only, not all of them. The sample holds roughly 66,000 clones, around 87% seen once. CDR3 length: 16 residues. Germline V CDR1 and CDR2: SGDLS, YYNGEE. The V gene lost 4 bases and the J gene lost 5 bases, with 20 bases spanning the gap. The source is a human donor in good health. Some clones in this sample may be carry-over from other donors' samples. The V and J genes are TRBV9 and TRBJ2-3; the D gene is possibly TRBD2 (5 bases). The specimen sequenced was PBMCs. In DNA form, the CDR3 reads TGTGCCAGCAGCCCAACTCCAGCGGCCTTAAGAGATACGCAGTATTTT. Its translation is CASSPTPAALRDTQYF.